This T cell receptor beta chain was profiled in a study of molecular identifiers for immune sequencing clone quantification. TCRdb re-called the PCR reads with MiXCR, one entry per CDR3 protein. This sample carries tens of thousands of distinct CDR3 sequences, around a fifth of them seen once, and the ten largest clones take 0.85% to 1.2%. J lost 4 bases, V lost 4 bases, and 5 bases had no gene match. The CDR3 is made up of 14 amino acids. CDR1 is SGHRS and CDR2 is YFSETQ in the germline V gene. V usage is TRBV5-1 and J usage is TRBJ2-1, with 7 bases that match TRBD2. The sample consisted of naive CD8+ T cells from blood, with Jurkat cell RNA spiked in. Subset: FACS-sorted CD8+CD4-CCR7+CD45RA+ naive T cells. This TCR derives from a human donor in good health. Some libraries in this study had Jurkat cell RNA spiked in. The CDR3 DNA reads TGCGCCAGCAGCGGACTAGGGGATTACAATGAGCAGTTCTTC. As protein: CASSGLGDYNEQFF.